The T cell receptor (beta chain) under discussion was sequenced for a study of cytomegalovirus exposure and HLA in healthy donors. Study-wide context: Early released data comprised around 79 million unique TCRs from HLA-typed donors.

Primers included in the PCR were 60 Vbeta and 13 Jbeta primers. TCRdb's copy holds only in-frame clones and misses some; the assay was immunoSEQ multiplex PCR. The data show some 140,000 clones, around 84% seen once. Concerning this clone: Its specificity is unknown.

General study results and limits: For presence/absence analyses, sequencing depth was assumed to be roughly uniform across donors. Information on immune exposure was restricted to one variable (CMV serostatus). Most TCR sequences showed up rarely, but some public TCRs showed up in many donors.

Sequencing used PBMCs. The receptor's source is a middle-aged woman in good health and CMV-seropositive.

This CDR3 reads CASSTQAGTSVSYNEQFF. The CDR3 coding sequence is TGTGCCAGCAGCACTCAAGCGGGAACCAGTGTCTCCTACAATGAGCAGTTCTTC. The chain carries TRBV9 and TRBJ2-1; TRBD2 matches at 7 bases. With V trimmed by 4 bases and J by 0 bases, 13 bases remained unmatched. Germline V gives CDR1 SGDLS, CDR2 YYNGEE. The CDR3 loop spans 18 amino acids.